This TCR beta chain was sequenced during a study of blood T cell repertoires in COVID-19. Study-level information: From T cells, B-cell-depleted T cells, or PBMCs came the material, which was cDNA or gDNA.

In the authors' methods: The authors estimated nucleated cell counts from reference gene primer amplification. Produced via immunoSEQ multiplex PCR; TCRdb's table is partial and in-frame only. V and J calls and clone size are copied from that table; D and trimming were computed from the DNA. This table holds 140,000 to 150,000 clones, about 87% found once. V lost 5 bases to trimming and J lost 2 bases; unmatched junction nucleotides: 11. This CDR3 has 16 amino acids. CDR1 is LNHDA, CDR2 SQIVND, per germline (reference sequence). This sequence originates from a woman aged 45-60 years with acute or convalescent COVID-19. Specimen: peripheral blood. The chain carries TRBV19 and TRBJ2-7; 8 bases map to TRBD2. The CDR3 reads CASSFVTSGLPYEQYF. The CDR3 DNA is TGTGCCAGTAGTTTCGTCACTAGCGGACTTCCCTACGAGCAGTACTTC.